This TCR beta chain stems from a study of T cells in localized non-small cell lung cancer. Study-level findings and limits: Density of T cells in blood, when higher, went with longer overall survival. Uninvolved neighboring lung showed the greatest T cell clonality, exceeding tumor. Analysis by sequencing included only one tumor region, so heterogeneity remains possible.

To note about this clone: What it binds is not known.

The protocol was immunoSEQ multiplex PCR, while the TCRdb copy is restricted to in-frame clones and leaves out a portion. The data hold 60,000 to 75,000 clones, with 80% to 90% observed a single time. The CDR3 runs 15 residues. With V trimmed by 4 bases and J by 5 bases, 7 bases remained unmatched. CDR1 is MNHEY, CDR2 SVGAGI, per germline. This TCR derives from a man aged 35-75 years with stage II lung adenocarcinoma. The sequences come from PBMCs, collected before any cancer treatment. This sequence joins TRBV6-5 and TRBJ1-4; TRBD1 aligns across 7 bases. This CDR3 is CASSSLTGRNEKLFF. The CDR3 DNA follows: TGTGCCAGCAGTTCCTTGACAGGGAGGAATGAAAAACTGTTTTTT.